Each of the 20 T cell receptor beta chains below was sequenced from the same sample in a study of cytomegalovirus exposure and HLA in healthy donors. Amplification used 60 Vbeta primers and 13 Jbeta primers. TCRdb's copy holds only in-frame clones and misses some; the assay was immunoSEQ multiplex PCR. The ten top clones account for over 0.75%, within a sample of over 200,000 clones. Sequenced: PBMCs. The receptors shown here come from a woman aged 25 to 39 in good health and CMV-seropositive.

DNA for the CDR3: TGTGCCAGCAGCTTAGATTCGGGTGTCTGGGAGACCCAGTACTTC. This codes for CASSLDSGVWETQYF. The chain couples TRBV7-9 to TRBJ2-5; D remains unclear. V was pared by 1 base and J by 5 bases, with 14 bases between. Germline CDR1 and CDR2: SEHNR and FQNEAQ (reference sequence). This CDR3 comprises 15 residues.

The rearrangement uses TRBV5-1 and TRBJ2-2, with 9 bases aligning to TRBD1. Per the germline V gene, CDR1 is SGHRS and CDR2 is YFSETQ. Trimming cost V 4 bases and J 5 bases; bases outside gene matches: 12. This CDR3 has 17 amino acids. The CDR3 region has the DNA TGCGCCAGCAGCATTCCAACAGGGGGCTTCGGGACCGGGGAGCTGTTTTTT. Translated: CASSIPTGGFGTGELFF.

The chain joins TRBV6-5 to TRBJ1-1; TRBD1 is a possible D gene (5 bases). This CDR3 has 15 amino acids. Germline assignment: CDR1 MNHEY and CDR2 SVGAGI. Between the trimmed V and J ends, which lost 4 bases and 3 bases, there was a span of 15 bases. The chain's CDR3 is CASSFEFTGDTEAFF. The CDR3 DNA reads TGTGCCAGCAGTTTCGAATTTACAGGAGACACTGAAGCTTTCTTT.

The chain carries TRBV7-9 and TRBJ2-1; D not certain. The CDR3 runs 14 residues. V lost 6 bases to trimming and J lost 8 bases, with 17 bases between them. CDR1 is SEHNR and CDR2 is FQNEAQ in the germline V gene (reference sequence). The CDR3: CASSPRVRRDEQFF. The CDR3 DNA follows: TGTGCCAGCAGTCCTCGGGTCCGGCGAGATGAGCAGTTCTTC.

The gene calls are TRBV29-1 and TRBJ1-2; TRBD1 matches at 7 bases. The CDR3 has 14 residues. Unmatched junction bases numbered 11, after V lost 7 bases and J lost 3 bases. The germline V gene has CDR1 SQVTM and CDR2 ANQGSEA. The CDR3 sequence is CSAGEGAGDYGYTF. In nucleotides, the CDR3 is TGCAGCGCCGGAGAGGGGGCGGGCGACTATGGCTACACCTTC. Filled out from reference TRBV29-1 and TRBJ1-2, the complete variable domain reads SAVISQKPSRDICQRGTSLTIQCQVDSQVTMMFWYRQQPGQSLTLIATANQGSEATYESGFVIDKFPISRPNLTFSTLTVSNMSPEDSSIYLCSAGEGAGDYGYTFGSGTRLTVV.

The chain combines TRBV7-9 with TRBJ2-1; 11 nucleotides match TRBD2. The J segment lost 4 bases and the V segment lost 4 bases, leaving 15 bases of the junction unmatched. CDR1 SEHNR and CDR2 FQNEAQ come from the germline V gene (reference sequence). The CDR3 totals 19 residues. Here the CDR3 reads CASSSLTGLAEGAYNEQFF. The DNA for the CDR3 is TGTGCCAGCAGCTCCCTTACGGGACTAGCGGAGGGGGCTTACAATGAGCAGTTCTTC.

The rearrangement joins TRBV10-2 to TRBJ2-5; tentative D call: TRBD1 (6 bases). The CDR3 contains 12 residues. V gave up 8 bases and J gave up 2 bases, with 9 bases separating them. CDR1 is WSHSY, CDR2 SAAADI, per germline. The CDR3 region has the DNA TGCGCCAGCGGACAGCTTCAAGAGACCCAGTACTTC. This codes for CASGQLQETQYF.

The CDR3 coding sequence is TGTGCCACCACCCGGACAGGTTGGGCCCTGAACACTGAAGCTTTCTTT. Translated: CATTRTGWALNTEAFF. The chain links TRBV19 to TRBJ1-1; 7 bases fit TRBD1. The CDR3 extends over 16 amino acids. Looked up from germline, CDR1 is LNHDA and CDR2 is SQIVND (reference sequence). The V segment lost 10 bases and the J segment 0 bases; nucleotides outside the gene matches: 14.

The CDR3 DNA sequence: TGCGCCAGCAGCCAAGATCAGGGGCTGGGGACAATGAACACTGAAGCTTTCTTT. Amino acid sequence: CASSQDQGLGTMNTEAFF. The chain uses TRBV4-1 and TRBJ1-1, with D possibly TRBD1 on 6 matching bases. CDR1 is MGHRA, CDR2 YSYEKL, per germline. V lost 0 bases, J lost 0 bases, and 17 bases lay in between. The CDR3 contains 18 residues.

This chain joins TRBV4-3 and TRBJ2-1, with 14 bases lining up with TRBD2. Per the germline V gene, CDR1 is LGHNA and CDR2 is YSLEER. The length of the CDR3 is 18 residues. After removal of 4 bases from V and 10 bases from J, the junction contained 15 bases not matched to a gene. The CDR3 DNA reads TGCGCCAGCAGCCTAGGACTAGCGGGAGGCCCCGACGTACGCGAGCAGTTCTTC. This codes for CASSLGLAGGPDVREQFF.

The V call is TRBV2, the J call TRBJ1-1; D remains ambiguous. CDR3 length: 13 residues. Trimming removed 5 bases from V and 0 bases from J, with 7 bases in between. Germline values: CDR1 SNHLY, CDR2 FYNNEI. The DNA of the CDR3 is TGTGCCAGCAGTCAGATCATGAACACTGAAGCTTTCTTT. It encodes CASSQIMNTEAFF.

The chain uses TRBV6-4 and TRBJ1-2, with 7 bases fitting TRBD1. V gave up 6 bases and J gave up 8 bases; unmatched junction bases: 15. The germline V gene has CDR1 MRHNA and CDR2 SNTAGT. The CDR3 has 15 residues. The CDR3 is CASSPGTALYAGYTF. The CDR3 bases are TGTGCCAGCAGCCCCGGGACAGCACTCTATGCAGGCTACACCTTC.

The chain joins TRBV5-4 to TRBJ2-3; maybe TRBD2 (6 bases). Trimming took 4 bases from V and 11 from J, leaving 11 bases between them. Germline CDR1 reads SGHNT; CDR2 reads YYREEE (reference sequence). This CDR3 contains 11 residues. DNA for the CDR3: TGTGCCAGCAGCGAACTAGCAAAGCAGTATTTT. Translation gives CASSELAKQYF.

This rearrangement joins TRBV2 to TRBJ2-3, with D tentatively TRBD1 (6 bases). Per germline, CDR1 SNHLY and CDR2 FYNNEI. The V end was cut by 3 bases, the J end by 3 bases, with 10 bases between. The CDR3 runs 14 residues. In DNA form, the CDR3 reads TGTGCCAGCAGTGATCAGGGGAGAACAGATACGCAGTATTTT. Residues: CASSDQGRTDTQYF.

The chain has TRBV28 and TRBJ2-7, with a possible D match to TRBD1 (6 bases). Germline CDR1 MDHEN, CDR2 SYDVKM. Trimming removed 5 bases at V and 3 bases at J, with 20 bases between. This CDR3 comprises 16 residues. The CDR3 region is CASSVGIGSGHYEQYF. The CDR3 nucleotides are TGTGCCAGCAGTGTGGGCATCGGGTCGGGACACTACGAGCAGTACTTC.

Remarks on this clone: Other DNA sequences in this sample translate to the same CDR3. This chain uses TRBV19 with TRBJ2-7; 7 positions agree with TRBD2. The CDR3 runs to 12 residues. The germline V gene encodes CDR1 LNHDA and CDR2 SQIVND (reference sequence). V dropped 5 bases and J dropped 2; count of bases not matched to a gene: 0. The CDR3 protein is CASSRGAYEQYF. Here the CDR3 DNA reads TGTGCCAGTAGTCGGGGGGCCTACGAGCAGTACTTC.

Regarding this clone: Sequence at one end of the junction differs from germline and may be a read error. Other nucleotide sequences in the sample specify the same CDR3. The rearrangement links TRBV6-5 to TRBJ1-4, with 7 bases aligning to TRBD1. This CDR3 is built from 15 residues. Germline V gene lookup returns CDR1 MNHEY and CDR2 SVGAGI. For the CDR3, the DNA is TGTGCTAGCAGTTACTACAGGGGAAGTAATGAAAAACTGTTTTTT. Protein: CASSYYRGSNEKLFF.

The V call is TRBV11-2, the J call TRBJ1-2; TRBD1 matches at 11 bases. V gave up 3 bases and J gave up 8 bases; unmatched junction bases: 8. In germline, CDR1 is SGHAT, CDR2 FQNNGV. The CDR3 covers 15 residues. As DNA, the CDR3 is TGTGCCAGCAGCTTGTCTAGGGACAGGGGGGGAGGCTACACCTTC. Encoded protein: CASSLSRDRGGGYTF.

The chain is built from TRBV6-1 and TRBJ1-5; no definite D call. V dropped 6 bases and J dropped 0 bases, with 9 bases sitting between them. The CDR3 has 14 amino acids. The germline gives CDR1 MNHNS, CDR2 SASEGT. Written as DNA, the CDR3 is TGTGCCAGCAGAGCAGGCCATAGCAATCAGCCCCAGCATTTT. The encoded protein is CASRAGHSNQPQHF.

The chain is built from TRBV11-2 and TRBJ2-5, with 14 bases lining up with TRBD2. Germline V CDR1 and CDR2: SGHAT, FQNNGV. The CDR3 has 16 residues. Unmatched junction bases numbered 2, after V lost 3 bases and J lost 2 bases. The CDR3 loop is CASSFRLAGGQETQYF. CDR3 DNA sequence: TGTGCCAGCAGCTTCCGACTAGCGGGGGGGCAAGAGACCCAGTACTTC.